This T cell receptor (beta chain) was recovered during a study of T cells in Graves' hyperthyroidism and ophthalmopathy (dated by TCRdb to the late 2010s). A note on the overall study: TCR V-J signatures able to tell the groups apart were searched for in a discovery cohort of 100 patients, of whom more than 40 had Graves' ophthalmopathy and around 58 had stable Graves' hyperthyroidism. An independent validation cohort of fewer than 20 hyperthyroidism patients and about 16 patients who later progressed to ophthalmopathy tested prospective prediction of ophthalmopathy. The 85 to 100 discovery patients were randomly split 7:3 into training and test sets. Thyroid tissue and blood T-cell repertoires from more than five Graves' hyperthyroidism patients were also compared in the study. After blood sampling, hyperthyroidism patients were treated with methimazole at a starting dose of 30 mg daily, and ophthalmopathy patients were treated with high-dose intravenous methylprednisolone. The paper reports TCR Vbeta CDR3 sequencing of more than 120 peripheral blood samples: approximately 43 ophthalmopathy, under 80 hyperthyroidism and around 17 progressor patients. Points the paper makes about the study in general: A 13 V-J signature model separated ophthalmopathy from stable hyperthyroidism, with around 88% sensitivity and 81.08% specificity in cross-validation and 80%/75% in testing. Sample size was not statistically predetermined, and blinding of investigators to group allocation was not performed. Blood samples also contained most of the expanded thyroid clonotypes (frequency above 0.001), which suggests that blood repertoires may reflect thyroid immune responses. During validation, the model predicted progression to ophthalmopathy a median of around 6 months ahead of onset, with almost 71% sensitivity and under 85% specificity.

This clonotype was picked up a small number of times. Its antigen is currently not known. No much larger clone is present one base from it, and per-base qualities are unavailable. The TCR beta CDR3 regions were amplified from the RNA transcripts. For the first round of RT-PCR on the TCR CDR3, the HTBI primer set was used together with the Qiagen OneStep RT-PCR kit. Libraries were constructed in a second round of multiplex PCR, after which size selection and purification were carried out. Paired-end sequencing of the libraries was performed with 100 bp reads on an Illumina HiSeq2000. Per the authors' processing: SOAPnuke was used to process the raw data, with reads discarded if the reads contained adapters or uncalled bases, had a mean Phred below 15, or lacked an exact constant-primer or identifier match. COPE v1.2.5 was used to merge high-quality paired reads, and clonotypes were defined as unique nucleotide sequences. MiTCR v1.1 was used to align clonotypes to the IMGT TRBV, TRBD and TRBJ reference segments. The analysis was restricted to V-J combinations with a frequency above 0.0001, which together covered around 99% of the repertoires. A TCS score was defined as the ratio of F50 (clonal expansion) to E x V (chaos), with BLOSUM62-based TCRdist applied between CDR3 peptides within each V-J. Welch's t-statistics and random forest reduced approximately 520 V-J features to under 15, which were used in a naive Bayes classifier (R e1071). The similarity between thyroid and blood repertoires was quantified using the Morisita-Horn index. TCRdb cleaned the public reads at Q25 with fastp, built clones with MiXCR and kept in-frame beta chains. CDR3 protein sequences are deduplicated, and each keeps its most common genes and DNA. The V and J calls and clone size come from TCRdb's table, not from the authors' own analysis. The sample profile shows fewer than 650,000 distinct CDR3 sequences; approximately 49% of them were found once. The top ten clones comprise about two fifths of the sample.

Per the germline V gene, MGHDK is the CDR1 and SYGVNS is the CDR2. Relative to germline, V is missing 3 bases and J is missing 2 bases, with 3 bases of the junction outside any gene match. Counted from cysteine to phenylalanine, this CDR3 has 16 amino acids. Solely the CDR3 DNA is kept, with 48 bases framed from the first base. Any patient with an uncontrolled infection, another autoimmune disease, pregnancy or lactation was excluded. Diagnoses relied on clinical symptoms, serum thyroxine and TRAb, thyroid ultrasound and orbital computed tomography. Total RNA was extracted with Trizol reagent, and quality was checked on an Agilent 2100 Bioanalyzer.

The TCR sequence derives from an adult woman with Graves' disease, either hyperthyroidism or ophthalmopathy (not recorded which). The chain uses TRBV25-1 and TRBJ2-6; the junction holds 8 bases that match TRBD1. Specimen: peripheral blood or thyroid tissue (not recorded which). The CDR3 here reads CASSDAGGAGANVLTF. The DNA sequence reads TGTGCCAGCAGTGACGCAGGGGGCGCTGGGGCCAACGTCCTGACTTTC.